This TCR beta chain was sequenced for a study of cytomegalovirus exposure and HLA in healthy donors. The primer mix had 60 Vbeta and 13 Jbeta primers. Profiling relied on immunoSEQ multiplex PCR, and the TCRdb table lists in-frame clones only, not all of them. The repertoire holds some 130,000 clones, with 79% as singletons. The CDR3 loop spans 15 amino acids. V was cut by 7 bases and J by 0 bases, with 10 bases left in between. The germline CDR1 and CDR2 sequences are LNHDA and SQIVND (reference sequence). Regarding this clone: Antigen unknown.

Study-wide findings and caveats: TRBV6-2, TRBV6-3 and other indistinguishable V segments were excluded.

The chain carries TRBV19 and TRBJ1-6; D may be TRBD1 (5 bases). This receptor was obtained from a man aged 18 to 29 in good health and CMV-seronegative. Material for sequencing was PBMCs. The CDR3 nucleotides read TGTGCCAGTAAGACAGCTAGCTCCTATAATTCACCCCTCCACTTT. It codes for CASKTASSYNSPLHF.